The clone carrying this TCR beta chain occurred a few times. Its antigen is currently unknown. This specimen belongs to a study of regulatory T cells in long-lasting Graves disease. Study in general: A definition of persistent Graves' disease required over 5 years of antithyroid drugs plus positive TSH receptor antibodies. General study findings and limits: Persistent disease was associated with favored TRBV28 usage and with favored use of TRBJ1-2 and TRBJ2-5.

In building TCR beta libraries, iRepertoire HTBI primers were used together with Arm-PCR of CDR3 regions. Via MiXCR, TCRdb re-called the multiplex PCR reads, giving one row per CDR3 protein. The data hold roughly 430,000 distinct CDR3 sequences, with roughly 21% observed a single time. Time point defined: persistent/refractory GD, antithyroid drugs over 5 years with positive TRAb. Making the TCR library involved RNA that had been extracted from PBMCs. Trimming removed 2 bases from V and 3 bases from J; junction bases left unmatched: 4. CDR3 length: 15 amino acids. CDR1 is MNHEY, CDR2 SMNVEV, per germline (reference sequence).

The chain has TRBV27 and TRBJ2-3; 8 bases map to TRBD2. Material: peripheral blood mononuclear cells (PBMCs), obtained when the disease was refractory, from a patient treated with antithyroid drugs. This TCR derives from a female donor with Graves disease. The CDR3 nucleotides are TGTGCCAGCAGTTTAATAGCGGGAAGGACAGATACGCAGTATTTT. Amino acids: CASSLIAGRTDTQYF.